A single sample is the source of the 10 T cell receptor beta chains below, sequenced in a study of T cell responses to AZD1222 COVID-19 vaccine. Using immunoSEQ multiplex PCR, the repertoire was profiled, and TCRdb retains in-frame clones only, with some absent. The data show some 100,000 clones, around 89% seen once. The sample in question was peripheral blood, obtained 28 days after the second AZD1222 dose. The receptor source for this set is an adult who received the AZD1222 COVID-19 vaccine.

J is TRBJ2-1 and V is TRBV18; 7 nucleotides agree with TRBD1. Trimming at V came to 4 bases and at J to 5 bases, leaving 5 bases not matched to a gene. CDR3 length: 14 residues. CDR1 is KGHSH and CDR2 is LQKENI in the germline V gene. The CDR3 loop reads CASSRSQGHNEQFF. The DNA for the CDR3 is TGTGCCAGCTCACGCTCACAGGGGCACAATGAGCAGTTCTTC.

This chain uses TRBV2 with TRBJ1-2; D possibly corresponds to TRBD1 (6 bases). V lost 1 base, J lost 4 bases, and 13 bases lay in between. The CDR3 is made up of 15 amino acids. Germline lookup yields CDR1 SNHLY and CDR2 FYNNEI. Written as DNA, the CDR3 is TGTGCCAGCAGTGAAGTCACTCAGGGGATCTATGGCTACACCTTC. It translates to CASSEVTQGIYGYTF.

The CDR3 coding sequence is TGTGCCAGCAGCCCGTTAGCGGGGAGCTCCTACAATGAGCAGTTCTTC. Amino acid sequence: CASSPLAGSSYNEQFF. V and J are TRBV13 and TRBJ2-1; TRBD2 matches at 8 bases. Trimming cost V 5 bases and J 0 bases; bases outside gene matches: 6. The CDR3 covers 16 residues. The V gene's germline CDR1 is PRHDT and CDR2 FYEKMQ (reference sequence).

The rearrangement links TRBV28 to TRBJ2-1; the match to TRBD2 covers 7 bases. The V and J ends lost 5 bases and 9 bases, in that order; junction bases with no gene match: 16. The germline gives CDR1 MDHEN, CDR2 SYDVKM. The CDR3 runs to 16 residues. For the CDR3, the DNA is TGTGCCAGCAGTCGCCCCACTAGCGCCAGAGGTGGTGAGCAGTTCTTC. Translation gives CASSRPTSARGGEQFF.

The chain employs TRBV10-3 and TRBJ1-4, with no clear D. There are 14 residues in the CDR3. Germline CDR1 reads ENHRY; CDR2 reads SYGVKD. Trimming took off 6 bases at V and 4 bases at J, with 12 bases between the two ends. In DNA form, the CDR3 reads TGTGCCATCAGCGCATCCGGGCTTAATGAAAAACTGTTTTTT. Encoded protein: CAISASGLNEKLFF.

This rearrangement joins TRBV11-3 to TRBJ2-7, with TRBD2 matching over 13 bases. The length of the CDR3 is 16 residues. The V segment lost 0 bases and the J segment 3 bases; nucleotides outside the gene matches: 2. Germline V gene data show CDR1 as SGHNT and CDR2 as YENEEA. Written as DNA, the CDR3 is TGTGCCAGCAGCTTAGATGGACTAGCGGGGGTCTACGAGCAGTACTTC. This codes for CASSLDGLAGVYEQYF.

V is TRBV30 and J is TRBJ2-7, with TRBD1 matching 11 bases. Losses at the gene ends were 4 bases for V and 1 base for J; bases not matched to a gene: 12. Germline V CDR1 and CDR2: GTSNPN, SVGIG (reference sequence). This CDR3 is built from 17 residues. The CDR3 bases are TGTGCCTGGAAGCGCAGGGGTCGGGACAGGGGGTCCTACGAGCAGTACTTC. Amino acids: CAWKRRGRDRGSYEQYF.

The chain employs TRBV29-1 and TRBJ2-3, with 9 bases lining up with TRBD1. The V and J ends lost 6 bases and 9 bases, in that order; junction bases with no gene match: 10. The CDR3 has 13 residues. Germline V gene sequence: CDR1 SQVTM, CDR2 ANQGSEA. The DNA for the CDR3 is TGCAGCGTCACGGGACAGGGTTTGGTAACGCAGTATTTT. Amino acid sequence: CSVTGQGLVTQYF.

In DNA form, the CDR3 reads TGTGCCAGCAGCAGGGGACAGGGGAGGATCGACAATGAGCAGTTCTTC. Amino acids: CASSRGQGRIDNEQFF. V and J are TRBV5-8 and TRBJ2-1; TRBD1 aligns across 10 bases. This CDR3 spans 16 amino acids. V was pared by 4 bases and J by 5 bases, with 9 bases of the junction left unmatched. CDR1 and CDR2 (germline): SGHTS, YDEGEE.

V and J are TRBV7-6 and TRBJ2-6; 10 nucleotides align to TRBD2. Germline V gene data show CDR1 as SGHVS and CDR2 as FNYEAQ. Trimming at V came to 5 bases and at J to 0 bases, leaving 4 bases not matched to a gene. The CDR3 consists of 17 residues. CDR3 residues: CASSLSGGSSGANVLTF. CDR3 nucleotides: TGTGCCAGCAGCCTTAGCGGGGGGAGCTCTGGGGCCAACGTCCTGACTTTC.